These 20 T cell receptor beta chains were all obtained from the same sample, sequenced in a study of T cells in Graves' hyperthyroidism and ophthalmopathy. TCR beta CDR3 region amplification was performed from RNA transcripts. First-round RT-PCR with HTBI primers amplified the TCR CDR3 region. Via MiXCR, TCRdb re-called the multiplex PCR reads, giving one row per CDR3 protein. The data show approximately 360,000 distinct CDR3 sequences, approximately 25% seen once. Sequencing was done on a sample of blood. These receptor sequences come from a man aged 45 to 65 with Graves' hyperthyroidism.

This clonotype occurred a few times. The V call is TRBV3-1, the J call TRBJ1-2; D remains ambiguous. The CDR3 contains 13 residues. Germline CDR1 LGHDT, CDR2 YNNKEL (reference sequence). Trimming pared 2 bases from V and 6 bases from J, leaving 10 bases between. CDR3 nucleotide sequence: TGTGCCAGCAGCCAATTGGTTGGGGATGGCTACACCTTC. This encodes CASSQLVGDGYTF.

This clonotype was counted at least ten times. This chain links TRBV12-3 or TRBV12-4 with TRBJ1-1; no clear D. The CDR3 spans 13 residues. The V end lost 6 bases, the J end lost 2 bases, and 10 bases lay between the germline ends. The CDR3: CASSFSVNTEAFF. CDR3 in DNA: TGTGCCAGCAGCTTCTCGGTTAACACTGAAGCTTTCTTT.

The chain has TRBV6-2 or TRBV6-3 and TRBJ1-1; 7 bases agree with TRBD1. The CDR3 length is 14 residues. V dropped 6 bases and J dropped 0; count of bases not matched to a gene: 4. Germline CDR1 MNHEY, CDR2 SVGEGT. The CDR3 region is CASRSQGVNTEAFF. The CDR3 bases are TGTGCCAGCAGGTCTCAGGGGGTGAACACTGAAGCTTTCTTT.

This clonotype was picked up many times. V usage is TRBV7-2 and J usage is TRBJ2-7; D may be TRBD1 (6 bases). Trimming shortened V by 5 bases and J by 2 bases, and 16 bases separated the two germline ends. The CDR3 has 15 residues. The V gene's germline CDR1 is SGHTA and CDR2 FQGNSA. DNA of the CDR3: TGTGCCAGCAGCCGGCCCGGCAGGGGTACCTACGAGCAGTACTTC. Its translation is CASSRPGRGTYEQYF.

The chain joins TRBV6-1 to TRBJ1-1; D gene uncertain. CDR3 length equals 19 residues. V gave up 2 bases and J gave up 1 base, with 23 bases separating them. The germline V gene encodes CDR1 MNHNS and CDR2 SASEGT. DNA of the CDR3: TGTGCCAGCAGTGAATGGTGGGCAAGATCAAGTGTAGCGAACACTGAAGCTTTCTTT. Protein sequence: CASSEWWARSSVANTEAFF.

This clonotype was picked up many times. The chain couples TRBV13 to TRBJ2-7; the match to TRBD2 covers 9 bases. Unmatched junction bases numbered 7, after V lost 5 bases and J lost 2 bases. CDR3 length: 15 residues. Germline V gene lookup returns CDR1 PRHDT and CDR2 FYEKMQ (reference sequence). The CDR3 spells CASSQSSGAPYEQYF. In DNA, the CDR3 is TGTGCCAGCAGCCAATCTAGCGGGGCGCCCTACGAGCAGTACTTC. The entire variable domain, with the rest obtained from reference TRBV13 and TRBJ2-7, is as follows: AAGVIQSPRHLIKEKRETATLKCYPIPRHDTVYWYQQGPGQDPQFLISFYEKMQSDKGSIPDRFSAQQFSDYHSELNMSSLELGDSALYFCASSQSSGAPYEQYFGPGTRLTVT.

This sequence joins TRBV29-1 and TRBJ2-5; D gene uncertain. CDR1 is SQVTM and CDR2 is ANQGSEA in the germline V gene. This CDR3 spans 11 amino acids. The V end was cut by 6 bases, the J end by 4 bases, with 9 bases between. Here the CDR3 DNA reads TGCAGCGTACAATGGGGAGAGACCCAGTACTTC. Its protein is CSVQWGETQYF.

In its sample, this clonotype was seen a few times. V is TRBV20-1 and J is TRBJ2-7; D ambiguous. Germline V lookup: CDR1 DFQATT, CDR2 SNEGSKA (reference sequence). Trimming removed 4 bases at V and 1 base at J, with 14 bases between. The CDR3 has 14 amino acids. The CDR3 DNA sequence: TGCAGTGCTATTAGTCTCTCGGATTCCTACGAGCAGTACTTC. The encoded protein is CSAISLSDSYEQYF.

There are a few counts of this clonotype. The J gene is TRBJ1-2, the V gene TRBV10-3, with a tentative D call TRBD1 (5 bases). The germline V gene has CDR1 ENHRY and CDR2 SYGVKD. V was trimmed by 5 bases and J by 4 bases, leaving 11 bases between them. The CDR3 contains 13 residues. DNA of the CDR3: TGTGCCATCAGTCCCGGGACCCTCTATGGCTACACCTTC. Protein product: CAISPGTLYGYTF.

In this sample, this clonotype turned up many times. V is TRBV2 and J is TRBJ2-3; no reliable D call. The V gene's germline CDR1 is SNHLY and CDR2 FYNNEI. This CDR3 contains 15 residues. Trimming shortened V by 1 base and J by 0 bases, and 8 bases separated the two germline ends. Here the CDR3 reads CASSEVGRSTDTQYF. In DNA form, the CDR3 reads TGTGCCAGCAGTGAAGTCGGGCGGAGCACAGATACGCAGTATTTT.

This clonotype was counted at least ten times. The chain joins TRBV28 to TRBJ2-3, with 12 nucleotides matching TRBD2. Germline V CDR1 and CDR2: MDHEN, SYDVKM. This CDR3 has 21 amino acids. The trim removed 1 base at V and 3 bases at J, leaving 17 bases unmatched. The CDR3 protein is CASSLYLLTGTSGRRTDTQYF. CDR3 nucleotide sequence: TGTGCCAGCAGTTTATATCTGCTAACCGGGACTAGCGGGCGCAGAACAGATACGCAGTATTTT.

V gene TRBV6-1 combines with J gene TRBJ1-5; TRBD1 is a possible D gene (6 bases). Germline CDR1 and CDR2: MNHNS and SASEGT. The CDR3 loop spans 15 amino acids. Trimming stripped 2 bases from V and 5 bases from J, with 13 bases between. The CDR3 region has the DNA TGTGCCAGCAGTGAAATTTTGGACAGCCATCAGCCCCAGCATTTT. Protein sequence: CASSEILDSHQPQHF.

A few counts support this clonotype. The rearrangement uses TRBV7-2 and TRBJ1-2; TRBD1 agrees at 9 bases. J lost 0 bases, V lost 4 bases, and 6 bases had no gene match. Germline V gene data show CDR1 as SGHTA and CDR2 as FQGNSA. CDR3 length: 16 residues. CDR3 bases: TGTGCCAGCAGCTGGGGGGACAGGGCCACTAACTATGGCTACACCTTC. Amino acid sequence: CASSWGDRATNYGYTF.

This clonotype has a count of ten or more. V and J are TRBV7-2 and TRBJ2-7; 7 bases fit TRBD2. J lost 6 bases, V lost 3 bases, and 8 bases had no gene match. Germline V gene sequence: CDR1 SGHTA, CDR2 FQGNSA. This CDR3 contains 14 residues. CDR3 in amino acids: CASSLGREFLEQYF. DNA of the CDR3: TGTGCCAGCAGCTTGGGGCGGGAGTTTCTCGAGCAGTACTTC.

The chain uses TRBV5-1 and TRBJ1-1, with 7 positions matching TRBD1. Germline V CDR1 and CDR2: SGHRS, YFSETQ. With V trimmed by 7 bases and J by 2 bases, 5 bases remained unmatched. This CDR3 region has 13 residues. CDR3 region: CASSTGRNTEAFF. CDR3 DNA sequence: TGCGCCAGCTCGACAGGGAGAAACACTGAAGCTTTCTTT.

On this clonotype itself: Relative to the germline gene, one junction end is altered; a read error may explain this. The chain uses TRBV6-5 and TRBJ2-3, with 8 positions matching TRBD1. The J call may not be correct, given that the DNA end is closer to TRBJ1-4. From germline, CDR1 is MNHEY and CDR2 SVGAGI. CDR3 size: 15 residues. The CDR3 loop is CASCYNRGSTEKLFF. The CDR3 nucleotides read TGTGCCAGCTGTTACAACAGGGGGAGCACAGAAAAACTGTTTTTT.

This clonotype was seen only a few times. The CDR3 loop is CASSLPGLWRIETQYF. For the CDR3, the DNA is TGTGCCAGCAGCTTACCGGGTTTGTGGAGGATAGAGACCCAGTACTTC. The chain employs TRBV7-2 and TRBJ2-5, with a weak D call TRBD2 (5 bases). The CDR3 consists of 16 residues. Germline CDR1 SGHTA, CDR2 FQGNSA. V was pared by 2 bases and J by 4 bases, with 17 bases between.

The V and J genes are TRBV5-1 and TRBJ1-2, with 7 nucleotides matching TRBD1. This CDR3 spans 14 amino acids. After removal of 3 bases from V and 2 bases from J, the junction contained 4 bases not matched to a gene. Germline-derived CDR1 and CDR2 are SGHRS and YFSETQ. The CDR3 loop reads CASSSPTGNYGYTF. The CDR3 DNA follows: TGCGCCAGCAGCTCCCCGACAGGGAACTATGGCTACACCTTC. Full variable domain (missing parts from reference TRBV5-1 and TRBJ1-2): KAGVTQTPRYLIKTRGQQVTLSCSPISGHRSVSWYQQTPGQGLQFLFEYFSETQRNKGNFPGRFSGRQFSNSRSEMNVSTLELGDSALYLCASSSPTGNYGYTFGSGTRLTVV.

Comments on this clonotype: This may stem from a read error, because a much larger clone lies one nucleotide away. The V call is TRBV6-2 or TRBV6-3, the J call TRBJ2-7; TRBD1 might be the D (6 bases). CDR1 is MNHEY, CDR2 SVGEGT, per germline. The CDR3 is 14 residues long. V lost 4 bases and J lost 3, with 13 bases in between. CDR3: CASSSGTPFYEQYF. In DNA form, the CDR3 reads TGTGCCAGCAGTTCCGGGACACCCTTCTACGAGCAGTACTTC.

The chain couples TRBV9 to TRBJ1-1, with no clear D. The CDR3 has 15 amino acids. Germline assignment: CDR1 SGDLS and CDR2 YYNGEE. The V end lost 4 bases, the J end lost 4 bases, and 17 bases lay between the germline ends. As DNA, the CDR3 is TGTGCCAGCAGCCCCCAGGAGTGGGGAGGCACTGAAGCTTTCTTT. Translated: CASSPQEWGGTEAFF.